Below, 29 T cell receptor beta chains from the same sample are listed, as sequenced in a study of neurological immune-mediated disorders. Each CDR3 protein gets one entry after TCRdb re-called the 5' RACE reads with MiXCR. The table includes 54,000 or so distinct CDR3 sequences, around 4% detected once. Sequenced material: PBMCs. The origin of the receptors is a man aged 60 to 75 with multiple sclerosis.

This clonotype was recorded at least ten times. The rearrangement links TRBV12-3 or TRBV12-4 to TRBJ1-2; a possible D gene is TRBD1 (6 bases). This CDR3 region has 14 residues. Trimming shortened V by 2 bases and J by 2 bases, and 9 bases separated the two germline ends. CDR3 loop: CASSLNRANYGYTF. As DNA, the CDR3 is TGTGCCAGCAGTTTAAACAGGGCAAACTATGGCTACACCTTC.

This clonotype was counted at least ten times. This chain links TRBV20-1 with TRBJ2-1, with 8 bases identical to TRBD2. Germline V gives CDR1 DFQATT, CDR2 SNEGSKA (reference sequence). The CDR3 has 16 residues. J lost 9 bases, V lost 0 bases, and 13 bases had no gene match. CDR3 protein: CSARDLLAGPRAEQFF. The CDR3, as DNA: TGCAGTGCTAGAGATCTTCTAGCGGGTCCTCGAGCTGAGCAGTTCTTC.

This clonotype was recorded at least ten times. The J gene is TRBJ2-1, the V gene TRBV28, with no clear D. The CDR3 consists of 15 residues. The V end was cut by 7 bases, the J end by 0 bases, with 13 bases between. The germline CDR1 and CDR2 sequences are MDHEN and SYDVKM. This chain's CDR3 is CASKVGLSSYNEQFF. The CDR3 DNA reads TGTGCCAGCAAGGTAGGGCTTAGCTCCTACAATGAGCAGTTCTTC.

This clonotype has ten or more counts. V is TRBV20-1 and J is TRBJ2-1; 11 bases map to TRBD2. This CDR3 has 16 residues. V shed 0 bases, J shed 5 bases, and the junction held 6 bases outside the gene matches. Germline CDR1 is DFQATT and CDR2 is SNEGSKA (reference sequence). CDR3 amino acids: CSAREATSGTDNEQFF. Written as DNA, the CDR3 is TGCAGTGCTAGAGAGGCGACTAGCGGGACAGACAATGAGCAGTTCTTC.

This clonotype was detected ten times or more. The chain has TRBV10-3 and TRBJ2-5; D perhaps matches TRBD1 (6 bases). V lost 5 bases and J 1 base, leaving 17 bases between the germline ends. The length of the CDR3 is 16 residues. Germline V gene sequence: CDR1 ENHRY, CDR2 SYGVKD. The CDR3 reads CAISFGTRGSQETQYF. DNA for the CDR3: TGTGCCATCAGTTTCGGAACCAGGGGCTCCCAAGAGACCCAGTACTTC.

This clonotype was observed at least ten times. This chain joins TRBV6-5 and TRBJ1-6; no definite D call. Trimming took off 0 bases at V and 7 bases at J, with 10 bases between the two ends. Looked up from germline, CDR1 is MNHEY and CDR2 is SVGAGI. The CDR3 runs to 15 residues. The CDR3 region is CASSYSGRSNSPLHF. In DNA form, the CDR3 reads TGTGCCAGCAGTTACTCAGGACGAAGCAATTCACCCCTCCACTTT.

This clonotype occurred many times. The chain recombines TRBV7-9 with TRBJ1-1; D uncertain. Germline loops: CDR1 SEHNR, CDR2 FQNEAQ (reference sequence). The CDR3 consists of 13 residues. Trimming pared 1 base from V and 3 bases from J, leaving 6 bases between. CDR3 amino acids: CASSLGSYTEAFF. In nucleotides, the CDR3 is TGTGCCAGCAGCTTAGGGTCCTACACTGAAGCTTTCTTT.

This clonotype was recorded many times. The V call is TRBV20-1, the J call TRBJ2-1, with 7 bases aligning to TRBD1. The CDR3 covers 13 residues. Germline values: CDR1 DFQATT, CDR2 SNEGSKA (reference sequence). CDR3 sequence: CRPGGNFYNEQFF. The DNA for the CDR3 is TGCAGACCAGGGGGTAACTTCTACAATGAGCAGTTCTTC.

This clonotype showed up many times. V and J are TRBV9 and TRBJ2-5; TRBD2 matches at 13 bases. This CDR3 contains 15 residues. The germline V gene encodes CDR1 SGDLS and CDR2 YYNGEE. J lost 5 bases, V lost 4 bases, and 5 bases had no gene match. The CDR3 region is CASSPGLAGAETQYF. CDR3 coding DNA: TGTGCCAGCAGCCCCGGACTAGCGGGAGCGGAGACCCAGTACTTC.

At least ten counts were recorded for this clonotype. This rearrangement joins TRBV15 to TRBJ1-5; tentative D call: TRBD1 (6 bases). The germline V gene has CDR1 LNHNV and CDR2 YYDKDF (reference sequence). There are 15 residues in the CDR3. The V gene lost 0 bases and the J gene lost 5 bases, with 11 bases spanning the gap. The DNA of the CDR3 is TGTGCCACCAGCAGAGATCCGGGGGGCCATCAGCCCCAGCATTTT. Residues: CATSRDPGGHQPQHF.

This clonotype appeared many times. The chain has TRBV5-4 and TRBJ2-7; 10 bases map to TRBD2. The J segment lost 2 bases and the V segment lost 5 bases, leaving 10 bases of the junction unmatched. CDR3 length equals 16 residues. CDR1 and CDR2 from the germline V gene are SGHNT and YYREEE (reference sequence). The CDR3 DNA reads as TGTGCCAGCAGTTCATCTAGCGGGAGCTTCGCCTACGAGCAGTACTTC. It specifies CASSSSSGSFAYEQYF.

This clonotype showed up many times. The chain uses TRBV10-3 and TRBJ2-3; the D gene is possibly TRBD1 (6 bases). V was clipped by 10 bases and J by 2 bases, with 13 bases between them. This CDR3 spans 13 amino acids. Germline V CDR1 and CDR2: ENHRY, SYGVKD. The CDR3 DNA reads TGTGCCACAGAAGGACAGTCCACAGATACGCAGTATTTT. Its protein is CATEGQSTDTQYF.

This clonotype was counted at least ten times. This chain joins TRBV4-1 and TRBJ2-1; D unresolved. V was clipped by 1 base and J by 16 bases, with 14 bases between them. The CDR3 is 12 amino acids. Germline V gene lookup returns CDR1 MGHRA and CDR2 YSYEKL. CDR3 amino acids: CASSQAGISVFF. The CDR3 DNA sequence: TGCGCCAGCAGCCAAGCGGGTATTAGTGTTTTCTTC.

This clonotype has ten or more counts. The chain carries TRBV20-1 and TRBJ2-1; D uncertain. This CDR3 contains 14 residues. Between the trimmed V and J ends, which lost 6 bases and 2 bases, there was a span of 14 bases. CDR1 is DFQATT and CDR2 is SNEGSKA in the germline V gene (reference sequence). CDR3 protein: CSAPPPLAYNEQFF. The CDR3 DNA follows: TGCAGTGCGCCCCCCCCCCTAGCCTACAATGAGCAGTTCTTC.

This clonotype was found many times. J is TRBJ1-1 and V is TRBV5-1; the D gene is possibly TRBD1 (5 bases). The CDR3 extends over 13 amino acids. Germline loops: CDR1 SGHRS, CDR2 YFSETQ. Trimming left V 3 bases short and J 12 bases short, with 18 bases between. CDR3 sequence (DNA): TGCGCCAGCAGCTCATTCCCGTACAGGAATACTTTCTTT. This encodes CASSSFPYRNTFF.

In its sample, this clonotype was seen many times. The chain has TRBV12-3 or TRBV12-4 and TRBJ2-7; the match to TRBD1 covers 7 bases. There are 15 residues in the CDR3. Trimming removed 6 bases from V and 6 bases from J; junction bases left unmatched: 14. Here the CDR3 reads CASSPLGQPSREQYF. The CDR3 coding sequence is TGTGCCAGCAGCCCCCTGGGACAGCCTTCGCGCGAGCAGTACTTC.

This clonotype was recorded a few times. This chain connects TRBV5-1 to TRBJ1-5; 8 bases are a match to TRBD1. The trim removed 4 bases at V and 5 bases at J, leaving 8 bases unmatched. CDR3 size: 15 residues. Germline V gene sequence: CDR1 SGHRS, CDR2 YFSETQ. This CDR3 is CASSERTGRDQPQHF. As DNA, the CDR3 is TGCGCCAGCAGCGAAAGGACAGGGAGAGATCAGCCCCAGCATTTT.

This clonotype was seen repeatedly, ten times or more. The chain is built from TRBV20-1 and TRBJ2-2; 7 bases align to TRBD2. This CDR3 region has 16 residues. V shed 1 base and J 4 bases; nucleotides not matched to a gene: 9. The germline CDR1 and CDR2 sequences are DFQATT and SNEGSKA (reference sequence). The CDR3 sequence: CSARVEAGAGTGELFF. In DNA form, the CDR3 reads TGCAGTGCTAGAGTGGAGGCGGGAGCGGGCACCGGGGAGCTGTTTTTT.

This clonotype was seen repeatedly, ten times or more. The V gene is TRBV5-1, the J gene TRBJ2-3, with TRBD1 as a possible D gene (5 bases). The CDR3 has 13 amino acids. Trimming took 8 bases from V and 9 from J, leaving 19 bases between them. Germline V CDR1 and CDR2: SGHRS, YFSETQ. The CDR3 loop reads CASFLGGAGTQYF. CDR3 in DNA: TGCGCCAGTTTCCTGGGTGGAGCAGGGACGCAGTATTTT.

Ten or more counts support this clonotype. The gene calls are TRBV5-1 and TRBJ2-3; a weak D match, TRBD2 (5 bases). V dropped 0 bases and J dropped 2 bases, with 10 bases sitting between them. There are 15 residues in the CDR3. Germline loops: CDR1 SGHRS, CDR2 YFSETQ. The DNA for the CDR3 is TGCGCCAGCAGCTTGGGGAGCGGAACCACAGATACGCAGTATTTT. This sequence encodes CASSLGSGTTDTQYF.

This clonotype was counted many times. The chain uses TRBV4-2 and TRBJ1-2; D gene unclear. The V end was cut by 4 bases, the J end by 4 bases, with 22 bases between. The CDR3 totals 17 residues. The germline CDR1 and CDR2 sequences are LGHNA and YNFKEQ. The CDR3: CASSPTPESVKVYGYTF. The CDR3 DNA sequence: TGTGCCAGCAGCCCCACACCCGAATCAGTTAAAGTCTATGGCTACACCTTC.

This clonotype was seen ten or more times. The genes are TRBV29-1 and TRBJ2-2; 8 bases line up with TRBD2. Germline CDR1 SQVTM, CDR2 ANQGSEA. The junction had 12 bases not matched to a gene; V was cut back by 4 bases and J by 8 bases. CDR3 size: 15 residues. The CDR3 DNA reads as TGCAGCGTTGTCGGGATTTCGGGAGGGTTGGGGGAGCTGTTTTTT. Its translation is CSVVGISGGLGELFF.

The sample holds many counts of this clonotype. This chain uses TRBV19 with TRBJ2-7, with 8 bases lining up with TRBD1. The CDR3 runs to 13 residues. In germline, CDR1 is LNHDA, CDR2 SQIVND (reference sequence). Losses at the gene ends were 5 bases for V and 5 bases for J; bases not matched to a gene: 5. The CDR3 reads CASSPGGSDEQYF. The CDR3 nucleotides read TGTGCCAGTAGTCCAGGGGGCAGCGACGAGCAGTACTTC. The variable domain in full, with the rest retrieved from reference TRBV19 and TRBJ2-7, is DGGITQSPKYLFRKEGQNVTLSCEQNLNHDAMYWYRQDPGQGLRLIYYSQIVNDFQKGDIAEGYSVSREKKESFPLTVTSAQKNPTAFYLCASSPGGSDEQYFGPGTRLTVT.

This clonotype was observed many times. The rearrangement links TRBV20-1 to TRBJ2-7, with 11 bases matching TRBD2. The J segment lost 5 bases and the V segment lost 5 bases, leaving 14 bases of the junction unmatched. This CDR3 region has 16 residues. Looked up from germline, CDR1 is DFQATT and CDR2 is SNEGSKA (reference sequence). The CDR3, as DNA: TGCAGTGCTGCCGTACTAGCGGGAGCCTCCCTCCACGAGCAGTACTTC. It encodes CSAAVLAGASLHEQYF.

This clonotype was detected many times. V is TRBV5-1 and J is TRBJ1-5, with D unresolved. The V end was cut by 5 bases, the J end by 6 bases, with 3 bases between. Germline V CDR1 and CDR2: SGHRS, YFSETQ. This CDR3 comprises 10 residues. DNA of the CDR3: TGCGCCAGCAGTTGTCAGCCCCAGCATTTT. This sequence encodes CASSCQPQHF.

This clonotype was detected only once. CDR3 region: CASMSIPAGDYGYTF. The CDR3 region has the DNA TGCGCCAGCATGAGTATTCCCGCAGGCGACTATGGCTACACCTTC. The chain joins TRBV5-1 to TRBJ1-2; D is unclear. CDR1 and CDR2 from the germline V gene are SGHRS and YFSETQ. The V gene lost 6 bases and the J gene lost 3 bases, with 18 bases spanning the gap. The CDR3 loop spans 15 amino acids.

This clonotype was counted ten times or more. The genes are TRBV5-4 and TRBJ1-5; D gene uncertain. CDR1 and CDR2 (germline): SGHNT, YYREEE (reference sequence). CDR3 length equals 13 residues. V was shortened by 10 bases and J by 2 bases, with 13 bases between the two germline ends. The chain's CDR3 is CAASSGGNQPQHF. CDR3 DNA sequence: TGTGCCGCCTCGTCCGGAGGCAATCAGCCCCAGCATTTT.

This clonotype has more than one count but fewer than ten. The CDR3 protein is CASSAQPPTGEQFF. CDR3 DNA sequence: TGTGCCAGCAGCGCCCAACCTCCAACCGGGGAGCAGTTCTTC. This chain links TRBV9 with TRBJ2-1; D gene unclear. The V gene lost 3 bases and the J gene lost 10 bases, with 17 bases spanning the gap. Germline lookup yields CDR1 SGDLS and CDR2 YYNGEE. The CDR3 runs to 14 residues.

Ten or more counts support this clonotype. The chain couples TRBV5-1 to TRBJ2-3; TRBD2 matches at 7 bases. V lost 4 bases and J lost 4; bases outside the gene matches: 9. CDR3 size: 15 residues. The V gene's germline CDR1 is SGHRS and CDR2 YFSETQ. Here the CDR3 reads CASSTLGEGPDTQYF. As DNA, the CDR3 is TGCGCCAGCAGCACCTTAGGGGAGGGACCAGATACGCAGTATTTT.